This TCR beta chain emerged from a study of blood T cell repertoires in COVID-19 (dated by TCRdb to about 2020). Broadly, across the study: The collaborator samples originated in the United States, Italy and Spain and spanned the acute and convalescent phases of COVID-19. The repertoires were released in a freely available public database intended as a resource for research on the immune response to SARS-CoV-2. Where available, HLA class I and class II types were obtained from metadata supplied by the sample provider rather than from assay-based typing. The dataset comprised deeply sampled blood TCRbeta repertoires from subjects exposed to, actively infected with, or recovered from COVID-19. The prospective study material was composed of cDNA or gDNA derived from T cells, B-cell-depleted T cells, or PBMCs. The sample metadata nearly always contained a de-identified subject ID, COVID-19 status, age in years and sex. The samples were drawn from the first 160 participants of the ongoing ImmuneRACE study and from some 1,300 subjects provided by 6 global collaborators.

General findings and caveats noted by the study authors: Clinical and demographic metadata were provided uncurated, with the amount varying by source and participant.

Each collaborating institution followed its own protocols to collect whole blood in K2EDTA tubes. For TCRbeta analysis, collaborator samples were shipped as frozen whole blood, as isolated PBMCs, or as DNA extracted from either sample type. TCRbeta CDR3 regions were amplified from genomic DNA using the immunoSEQ Assay, a bias-controlled multiplex PCR. Processing in the source paper ran as follows. The number of nucleated cells in each sample was estimated from the amplification of reference gene primers within the assay. To quantify the absolute abundance of each unique TCRbeta CDR3 rearrangement, sequence reads were collapsed and filtered. For each sample, productive Simpson clonality was calculated as the square root of Simpson's diversity index across productive rearrangements. TCRdb re-hosts the immuneACCESS table, in-frame sequences only. Its copies lack some clones; in the studies checked, an unresolved V gene accounts for under half of them, and the cause for the rest is not known. That table is the source of V, J and clone size, and D and trimming were worked out from the DNA. Within this sample are 150,000 to 200,000 clones, with approximately 86% of them counted one time only. The leading ten clones occupy about 6.5% of the sample.

Taken from cysteine to phenylalanine, the CDR3 has 13 residues. Only CDR3 DNA remains: 39 bases, in frame from the first base. As encoded in the germline V gene (reference sequence), CDR1 is LGHDT while CDR2 is YNNKEL. The germline ends are 12 bases apart after V is trimmed by 6 bases and J by 9 bases. This clone was seen a single time. Its cognate antigen has yet to be identified. No quality values exist for individual bases; no much larger clone is one base distant. The source of this sequence is an elderly woman in a cohort sampled during active or convalescent COVID-19. Sequencing was performed on peripheral blood. This chain is built from TRBV3-1 (or the pseudogene TRBV3-2) and TRBJ1-6, with the D gene not clear enough to name. The base sequence is TGTGCCAGCAGGGGCCGCGAGACTTCACCCCTCCACTTT. This sequence encodes CASRGRETSPLHF.